This T cell receptor beta chain is drawn from a study of control samples from healthy donors and cancer patients. Some clones are missing from TCRdb's copy, which holds only in-frame ones; the method was immunoSEQ multiplex PCR. Seen here are around 79,000 clones, more than 85% observed once, and the top ten hold roughly 1.2%. Germline V CDR1 and CDR2: SGHRS, YFSETQ. The CDR3 spans 16 residues. With 1 base removed from V and 7 bases from J, the gap between germline ends came to 20 bases. Sequencing input: PBMCs. This chain joins TRBV5-1 and TRBJ1-2; a possible D gene is TRBD1 (5 bases). This TCR derives from a woman in her thirties or forties with lung cancer. The CDR3 DNA sequence: TGCGCCAGCAGCTTGTCTACGGGGCACGGTGATCGTGGCTACACCTTC. It is translated as CASSLSTGHGDRGYTF. Full variable domain (outside the CDR3, taken from reference TRBV5-1 and TRBJ1-2): KAGVTQTPRYLIKTRGQQVTLSCSPISGHRSVSWYQQTPGQGLQFLFEYFSETQRNKGNFPGRFSGRQFSNSRSEMNVSTLELGDSALYLCASSLSTGHGDRGYTFGSGTRLTVV.